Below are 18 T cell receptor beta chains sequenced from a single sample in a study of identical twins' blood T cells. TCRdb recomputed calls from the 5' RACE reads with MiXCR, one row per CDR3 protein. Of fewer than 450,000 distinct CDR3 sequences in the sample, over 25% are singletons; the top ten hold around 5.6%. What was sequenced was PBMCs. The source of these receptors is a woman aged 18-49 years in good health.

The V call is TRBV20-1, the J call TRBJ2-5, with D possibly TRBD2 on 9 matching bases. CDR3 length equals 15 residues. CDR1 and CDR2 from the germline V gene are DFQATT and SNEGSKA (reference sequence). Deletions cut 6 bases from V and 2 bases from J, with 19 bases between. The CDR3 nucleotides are TGCAGTGCCCAGGGGGCTAGCGGGGTTCAAGAGACCCAGTACTTC. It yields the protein CSAQGASGVQETQYF.

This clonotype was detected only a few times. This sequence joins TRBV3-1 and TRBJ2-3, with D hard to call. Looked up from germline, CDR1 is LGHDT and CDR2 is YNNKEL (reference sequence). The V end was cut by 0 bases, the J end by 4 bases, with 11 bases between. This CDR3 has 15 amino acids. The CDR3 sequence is CASSQEVRSADTQYF. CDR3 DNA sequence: TGTGCCAGCAGCCAAGAAGTGAGGTCCGCAGATACGCAGTATTTT.

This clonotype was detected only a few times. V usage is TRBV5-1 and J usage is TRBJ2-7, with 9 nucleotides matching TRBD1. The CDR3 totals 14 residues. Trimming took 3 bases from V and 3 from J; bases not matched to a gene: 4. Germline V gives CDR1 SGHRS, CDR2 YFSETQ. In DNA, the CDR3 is TGCGCCAGCAGCTCCGGGACAGGGATCTACGAGCAGTACTTC. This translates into CASSSGTGIYEQYF.

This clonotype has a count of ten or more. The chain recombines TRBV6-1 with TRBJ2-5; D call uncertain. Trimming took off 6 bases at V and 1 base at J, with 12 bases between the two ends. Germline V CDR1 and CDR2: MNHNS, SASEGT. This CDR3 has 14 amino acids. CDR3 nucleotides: TGTGCCAGCAGGGTAATGACCCCCCAAGAGACCCAGTACTTC. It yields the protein CASRVMTPQETQYF.

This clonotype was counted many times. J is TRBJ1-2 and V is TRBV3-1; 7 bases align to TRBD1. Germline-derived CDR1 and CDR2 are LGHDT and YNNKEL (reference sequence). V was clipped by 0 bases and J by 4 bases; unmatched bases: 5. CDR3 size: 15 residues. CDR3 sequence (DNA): TGTGCCAGCAGCCAAGATGTGGGGACAGCCTATGGCTACACCTTC. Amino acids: CASSQDVGTAYGYTF. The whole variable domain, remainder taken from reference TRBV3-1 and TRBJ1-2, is DTAVSQTPKYLVTQMGNDKSIKCEQNLGHDTMYWYKQDSKKFLKIMFSYNNKELIINETVPNRFSPKSPDKAHLNLHINSLELGDSAVYFCASSQDVGTAYGYTFGSGTRLTVV.

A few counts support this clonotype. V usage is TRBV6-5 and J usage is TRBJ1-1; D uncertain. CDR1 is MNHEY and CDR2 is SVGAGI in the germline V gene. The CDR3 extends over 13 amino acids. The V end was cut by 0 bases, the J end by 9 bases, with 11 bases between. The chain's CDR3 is CASSYSADGKAFF. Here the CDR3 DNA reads TGTGCCAGCAGTTACTCTGCGGACGGCAAAGCTTTCTTT.

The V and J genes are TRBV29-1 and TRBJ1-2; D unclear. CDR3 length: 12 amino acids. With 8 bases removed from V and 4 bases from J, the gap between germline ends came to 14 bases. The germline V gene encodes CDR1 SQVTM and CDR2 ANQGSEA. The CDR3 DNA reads TGCAGCTCTTCCTCGTCTACCTATGGCTACACCTTC. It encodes CSSSSSTYGYTF.

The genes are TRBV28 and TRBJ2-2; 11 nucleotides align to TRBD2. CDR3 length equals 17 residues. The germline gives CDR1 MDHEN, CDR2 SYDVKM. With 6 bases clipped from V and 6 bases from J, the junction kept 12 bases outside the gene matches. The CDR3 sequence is CASSLYSGRVSAGELFF. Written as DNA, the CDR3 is TGTGCCAGCAGCCTTTATAGCGGGAGGGTTTCGGCCGGGGAGCTGTTTTTT. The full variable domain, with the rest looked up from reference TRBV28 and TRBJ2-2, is DVKVTQSSRYLVKRTGEKVFLECVQDMDHENMFWYRQDPGLGLRLIYFSYDVKMKEKGDIPEGYSVSREKKERFSLILESASTNQTSMYLCASSLYSGRVSAGELFFGEGSRLTVL.

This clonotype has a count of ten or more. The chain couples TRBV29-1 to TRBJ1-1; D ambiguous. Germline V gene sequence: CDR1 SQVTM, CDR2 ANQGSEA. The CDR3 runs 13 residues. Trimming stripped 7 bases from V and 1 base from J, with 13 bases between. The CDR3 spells CSATDGPNTEAFF. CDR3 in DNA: TGCAGCGCCACGGACGGACCGAACACTGAAGCTTTCTTT.

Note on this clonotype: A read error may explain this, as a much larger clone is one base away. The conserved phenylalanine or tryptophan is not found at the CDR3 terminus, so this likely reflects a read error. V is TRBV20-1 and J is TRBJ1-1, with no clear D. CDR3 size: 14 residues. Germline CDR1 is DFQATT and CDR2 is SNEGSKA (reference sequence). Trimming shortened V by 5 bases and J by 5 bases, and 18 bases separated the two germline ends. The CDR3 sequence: CSALISGLGTEAFS. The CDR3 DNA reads TGCAGTGCTCTAATTTCAGGTTTGGGGACTGAAGCTTTCTCT.

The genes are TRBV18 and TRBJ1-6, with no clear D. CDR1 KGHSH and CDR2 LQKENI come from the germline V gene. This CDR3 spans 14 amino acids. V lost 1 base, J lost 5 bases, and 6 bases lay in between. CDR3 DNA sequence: TGTGCCAGCTCACCACAGCGAGATAATTCACCCCTCCACTTT. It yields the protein CASSPQRDNSPLHF.

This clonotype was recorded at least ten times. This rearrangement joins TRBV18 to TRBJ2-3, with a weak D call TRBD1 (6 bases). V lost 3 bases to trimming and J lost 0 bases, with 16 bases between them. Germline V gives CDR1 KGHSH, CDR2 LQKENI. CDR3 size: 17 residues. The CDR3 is CASSPTLGGRSTDTQYF. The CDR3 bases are TGTGCCAGCTCACCGACGTTAGGGGGTAGGAGCACAGATACGCAGTATTTT.

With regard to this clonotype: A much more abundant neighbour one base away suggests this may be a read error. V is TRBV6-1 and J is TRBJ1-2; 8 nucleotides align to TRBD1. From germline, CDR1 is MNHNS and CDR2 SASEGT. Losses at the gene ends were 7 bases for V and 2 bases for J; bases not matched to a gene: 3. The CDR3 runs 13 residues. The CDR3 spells CASTWTGNYGYTF. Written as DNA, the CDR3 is TGTGCCAGCACTTGGACAGGGAACTATGGCTACACCTTC.

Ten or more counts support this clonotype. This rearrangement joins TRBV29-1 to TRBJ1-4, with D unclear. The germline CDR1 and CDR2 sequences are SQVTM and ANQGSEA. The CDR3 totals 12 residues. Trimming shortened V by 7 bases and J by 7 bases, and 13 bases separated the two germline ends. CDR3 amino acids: CSAFSDGEKLFF. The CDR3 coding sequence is TGCAGCGCATTCTCGGACGGTGAAAAACTGTTTTTT.

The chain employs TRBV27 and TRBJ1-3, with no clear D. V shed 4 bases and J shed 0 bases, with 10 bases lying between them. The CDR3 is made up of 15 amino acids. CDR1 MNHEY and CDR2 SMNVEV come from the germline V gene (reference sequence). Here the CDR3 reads CASSSRLLSGNTIYF. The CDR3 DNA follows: TGTGCCAGCAGTTCCAGGTTACTCTCTGGAAACACCATATATTTT.

The CDR3 sequence is CASSPDRAANEKLFF. Written as DNA, the CDR3 is TGTGCCAGTAGCCCGGACAGGGCTGCTAATGAAAAACTGTTTTTT. The rearrangement joins TRBV19 to TRBJ1-4, with TRBD1 matching 8 bases. CDR3 length: 15 residues. Trimming at V came to 6 bases and at J to 3 bases, leaving 6 bases not matched to a gene. CDR1 LNHDA and CDR2 SQIVND come from the germline V gene (reference sequence).

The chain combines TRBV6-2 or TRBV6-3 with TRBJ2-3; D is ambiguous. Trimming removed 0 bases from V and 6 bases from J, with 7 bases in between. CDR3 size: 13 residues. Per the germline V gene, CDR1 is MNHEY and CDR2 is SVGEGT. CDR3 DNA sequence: TGTGCCAGCAGTTACTCCGGGTGGGATACGCAGTATTTT. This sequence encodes CASSYSGWDTQYF.

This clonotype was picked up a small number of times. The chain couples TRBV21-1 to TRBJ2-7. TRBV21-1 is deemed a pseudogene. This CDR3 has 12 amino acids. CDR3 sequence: CASSFQSYEQYF. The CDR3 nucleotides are TGTGCCAGCAGCTTCCAATCCTACGAGCAGTACTTC.